This T cell receptor (beta chain) was sequenced during a study of Graves' ophthalmopathy and Graves' hyperthyroidism. On the study more broadly: Being free of ophthalmopathy for 18 months of follow-up defined stable hyperthyroidism.

Ten or more counts support this clonotype. Investigators amplified TCR beta CDR3 regions from RNA transcripts. An opening RT-PCR round employed HTBI primers and preceded a second-round multiplex PCR. TCRdb reprocessed the multiplex PCR reads with MiXCR, giving one entry per CDR3 protein. The profile shows approximately 1.2 million distinct CDR3 sequences, about 38% of them singletons. Only newly diagnosed hyperthyroidism patients aged 18 to 65, with under 2 months' duration, were enrolled. This TCR came from an adult man with Graves' hyperthyroidism. The sequencing sample was made of peripheral blood or thyroid tissue (not recorded which).

The CDR3 region is CASSLTGTGVYEQYF. In DNA, the CDR3 is TGCGCCAGCAGCTTGACCGGGACAGGGGTGTACGAGCAGTACTTC. This chain uses TRBV5-1 with TRBJ2-7; 10 bases match TRBD1. This CDR3 is 15 amino acids long. With V trimmed by 1 base and J by 4 bases, 5 bases remained unmatched. The germline gives CDR1 SGHRS, CDR2 YFSETQ.